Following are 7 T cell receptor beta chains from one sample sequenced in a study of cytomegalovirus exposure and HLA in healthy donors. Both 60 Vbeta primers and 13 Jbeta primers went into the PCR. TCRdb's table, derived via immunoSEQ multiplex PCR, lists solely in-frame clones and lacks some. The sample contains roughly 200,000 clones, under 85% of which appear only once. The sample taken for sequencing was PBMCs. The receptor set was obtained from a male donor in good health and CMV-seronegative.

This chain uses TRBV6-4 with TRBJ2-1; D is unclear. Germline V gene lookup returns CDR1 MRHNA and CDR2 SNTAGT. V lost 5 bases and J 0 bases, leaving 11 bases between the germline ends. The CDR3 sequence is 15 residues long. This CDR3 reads CASSRRPLSYNEQFF. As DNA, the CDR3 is TGTGCCAGCAGTCGGAGACCCCTCTCCTACAATGAGCAGTTCTTC.

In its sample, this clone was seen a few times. The CDR3 DNA is TGTGCCAGCAGCTTCGTACAGGGGGAGCGGATTGTCTATGGCTACACCTTC. This codes for CASSFVQGERIVYGYTF. This chain joins TRBV7-9 and TRBJ1-2; 8 bases are a match to TRBD1. V lost 3 bases, J lost 4 bases, and 13 bases stayed unmatched. The germline V gene encodes CDR1 SEHNR and CDR2 FQNEAQ (reference sequence). This CDR3 contains 17 residues.

CDR3 DNA: TGCAGCGTTGAAAGGACAGATAACTATGGCTACACCTTC. Translating it yields CSVERTDNYGYTF. The chain uses TRBV29-1 and TRBJ1-2, with a tentative D call TRBD1 (6 bases). This CDR3 spans 13 amino acids. V lost 2 bases and J lost 1, with 8 bases in between. From germline, CDR1 is SQVTM and CDR2 ANQGSEA. Full variable domain (remainder filled in from reference TRBV29-1 and TRBJ1-2): SAVISQKPSRDICQRGTSLTIQCQVDSQVTMMFWYRQQPGQSLTLIATANQGSEATYESGFVIDKFPISRPNLTFSTLTVSNMSPEDSSIYLCSVERTDNYGYTFGSGTRLTVV.

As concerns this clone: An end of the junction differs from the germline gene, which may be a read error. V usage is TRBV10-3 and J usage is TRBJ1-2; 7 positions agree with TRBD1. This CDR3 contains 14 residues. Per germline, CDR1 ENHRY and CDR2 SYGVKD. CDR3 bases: TGTGCCAGCAGTGGTCTAGGGGGCGACTATGGCTACACCTTC. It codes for CASSGLGGDYGYTF.

The CDR3 here is CASSGAKRGYGYTF. In DNA form, the CDR3 reads TGTGCCAGCAGTGGGGCAAAAAGGGGCTATGGCTACACCTTC. The chain couples TRBV27 to TRBJ1-2; a possible D gene is TRBD1 (5 bases). V lost 5 bases to trimming and J lost 4 bases, with 14 bases between them. The CDR3 covers 14 residues. Looked up from germline, CDR1 is MNHEY and CDR2 is SMNVEV (reference sequence).

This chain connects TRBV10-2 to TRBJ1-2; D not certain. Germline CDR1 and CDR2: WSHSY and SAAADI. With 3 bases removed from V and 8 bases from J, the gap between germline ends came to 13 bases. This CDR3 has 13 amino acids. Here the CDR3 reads CASSDAPELGYTF. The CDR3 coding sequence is TGCGCCAGCAGTGACGCTCCCGAGTTGGGCTACACCTTC.

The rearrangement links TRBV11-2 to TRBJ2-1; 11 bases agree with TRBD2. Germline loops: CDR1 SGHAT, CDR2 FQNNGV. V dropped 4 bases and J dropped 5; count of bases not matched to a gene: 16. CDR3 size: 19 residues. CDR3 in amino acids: CASSSLRRALAGGHNEQFF. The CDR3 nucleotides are TGTGCCAGCAGCTCGTTAAGGAGGGCGCTAGCGGGGGGCCACAATGAGCAGTTCTTC. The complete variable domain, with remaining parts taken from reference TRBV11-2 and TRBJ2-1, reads EAGVAQSPRYKIIEKRQSVAFWCNPISGHATLYWYQQILGQGPKLLIQFQNNGVVDDSQLPKDRFSAERLKGVDSTLKIQPAKLEDSAVYLCASSSLRRALAGGHNEQFFGPGTRLTVL.